The 22 T cell receptor beta chains below all came from one sample that was sequenced in a study of T cell responses to AZD1222 COVID-19 vaccine. This table comes from immunoSEQ multiplex PCR, and its TCRdb copy is limited to in-frame clones, with some not included. The table lists 75,000 to 95,000 clones, more than 70% of them singletons. The sample was peripheral blood, taken on day 0 of AZD1222 vaccination. These receptors all stem from an adult in good health.

The V call is TRBV29-1, the J call TRBJ2-5; 11 bases line up with TRBD2. From germline, CDR1 is SQVTM and CDR2 ANQGSEA. Trimming at V came to 5 bases and at J to 9 bases, leaving 11 bases not matched to a gene. The length of the CDR3 is 14 residues. The CDR3 protein is CSVRLAGSPAPQYF. CDR3 sequence (DNA): TGCAGCGTTAGACTAGCGGGGAGCCCTGCGCCCCAGTACTTC. The whole variable domain, filled in from reference TRBV29-1 and TRBJ2-5, reads SAVISQKPSRDICQRGTSLTIQCQVDSQVTMMFWYRQQPGQSLTLIATANQGSEATYESGFVIDKFPISRPNLTFSTLTVSNMSPEDSSIYLCSVRLAGSPAPQYFGPGTRLLVL.

The chain joins TRBV19 to TRBJ1-5; D uncertain. In germline, CDR1 is LNHDA, CDR2 SQIVND (reference sequence). Trimming stripped 2 bases from V and 5 bases from J, with 7 bases between. The CDR3 has 13 amino acids. CDR3 DNA sequence: TGTGCCAGTAGTATACAGGAATATCAGCCCCAGCATTTT. It yields the protein CASSIQEYQPQHF. The whole variable domain, filled in from reference TRBV19 and TRBJ1-5, reads DGGITQSPKYLFRKEGQNVTLSCEQNLNHDAMYWYRQDPGQGLRLIYYSQIVNDFQKGDIAEGYSVSREKKESFPLTVTSAQKNPTAFYLCASSIQEYQPQHFGDGTRLSIL.

This chain joins TRBV4-1 and TRBJ1-2; 8 nucleotides agree with TRBD1. The CDR3 covers 16 residues. V was clipped by 2 bases and J by 6 bases; unmatched bases: 11. Per the germline V gene, CDR1 is MGHRA and CDR2 is YSYEKL. CDR3 sequence (DNA): TGCGCCAGCAGCCAATCGCAGGGGGCCCGACCTAATGGCTACACCTTC. Its translation: CASSQSQGARPNGYTF.

The rearrangement joins TRBV27 to TRBJ2-2; no clear D gene. The germline V and J ends were trimmed by 1 base and 4 bases, with 4 bases remaining between them. The CDR3 has 13 amino acids. The germline V gene encodes CDR1 MNHEY and CDR2 SMNVEV (reference sequence). The DNA of the CDR3 is TGTGCCAGCAGTTTATGGAGCACCGGGGAGCTGTTTTTT. It yields the protein CASSLWSTGELFF.

The V gene is TRBV5-6, the J gene TRBJ2-1; D gene uncertain. Germline V gene data show CDR1 as SGHDT and CDR2 as YYEEEE. The V and J ends lost 3 bases and 0 bases respectively, with 13 bases between them. CDR3 length equals 16 residues. The CDR3 DNA sequence: TGTGCCAGCAGCTCATTAAAGCTTCCCTCCTACAATGAGCAGTTCTTC. Its translation is CASSSLKLPSYNEQFF.

This chain connects TRBV2 to TRBJ1-1, with TRBD1 as a possible D gene (6 bases). The CDR3 has 12 residues. Germline V gives CDR1 SNHLY, CDR2 FYNNEI. V was cut by 6 bases and J by 8 bases, with 13 bases left in between. This CDR3 reads CASRGGGVEAFF. DNA of the CDR3: TGTGCCAGCAGAGGGGGGGGTGTAGAAGCTTTCTTT.

The chain joins TRBV5-1 to TRBJ1-1, with D hard to call. Germline assignment: CDR1 SGHRS and CDR2 YFSETQ. The CDR3 totals 14 residues. Trimming took off 1 base at V and 2 bases at J, with 9 bases between the two ends. CDR3 sequence reads: CASSLRGANTEAFF. CDR3 nucleotide sequence: TGCGCCAGCAGCTTGAGAGGAGCTAACACTGAAGCTTTCTTT.

The rearrangement links TRBV10-3 to TRBJ2-7; 10 bases are a match to TRBD1. The CDR3 spans 12 residues. The V gene end was trimmed by 9 bases and the J gene end by 8 bases; junction bases not matched to a gene: 7. Germline-derived CDR1 and CDR2 are ENHRY and SYGVKD. Here the CDR3 reads CAIAFDRGQQYF. DNA of the CDR3: TGTGCCATTGCTTTTGACAGGGGGCAGCAGTACTTC.

J is TRBJ1-6 and V is TRBV19, with D maybe TRBD1 (5 bases). Germline-derived CDR1 and CDR2 are LNHDA and SQIVND (reference sequence). The V end lost 11 bases, the J end lost 9 bases, and 14 bases lay between the germline ends. The CDR3 length is 12 residues. In DNA, the CDR3 is TGTGCCTCCCAGGGATGGGTTTCACCCCTCCACTTT. This sequence encodes CASQGWVSPLHF.

The V call is TRBV6-5, the J call TRBJ1-5; no definite D call. CDR3 length: 14 residues. The germline V gene encodes CDR1 MNHEY and CDR2 SVGAGI. Trimming cost V 6 bases and J 1 base, with 10 bases left between them. CDR3 protein: CASRSRISNQPQHF. In nucleotides, the CDR3 is TGTGCCAGCAGGTCCAGGATAAGCAATCAGCCCCAGCATTTT.

This chain connects TRBV6-2 or TRBV6-3 to TRBJ1-2; TRBD1 might be the D (6 bases). V shed 6 bases and J shed 8 bases, with 19 bases lying between them. CDR3 size: 14 residues. Per the germline V gene, CDR1 is MNHEY and CDR2 is SVGEGT. In DNA, the CDR3 is TGTGCCAGCAGCCCACTTTGGGGGGCACTGGGCTACACCTTC. Translated: CASSPLWGALGYTF.

The V and J genes are TRBV5-5 and TRBJ1-6; the D gene is possibly TRBD1 (5 bases). CDR3 length equals 16 residues. Trimming removed 7 bases at V and 0 bases at J, with 14 bases between. Germline CDR1 is SGHKS and CDR2 is YYEKEE (reference sequence). The CDR3 is CASQDRGSSYNSPLHF. DNA for the CDR3: TGTGCCAGCCAGGATCGGGGGAGCTCCTATAATTCACCCCTCCACTTT.

The gene calls are TRBV7-8 and TRBJ2-1; TRBD2 agrees at 8 bases. With V trimmed by 5 bases and J by 3 bases, 6 bases remained unmatched. Germline CDR1 and CDR2: SGHVS and FQNEAQ. The CDR3 loop spans 15 amino acids. The CDR3: CASSRGLAHYNEQFF. CDR3 DNA: TGTGCCAGCAGCCGAGGACTAGCTCACTACAATGAGCAGTTCTTC.

This chain uses TRBV6-5 with TRBJ1-1, with 7 bases that match TRBD1. From germline, CDR1 is MNHEY and CDR2 SVGAGI. There are 14 residues in the CDR3. V lost 9 bases to trimming and J lost 0 bases; unmatched junction nucleotides: 7. DNA for the CDR3: TGTGCCAGTAGGGACAGTAACATGAACACTGAAGCTTTCTTT. It encodes CASRDSNMNTEAFF.

The chain uses TRBV3-1 (or the pseudogene TRBV3-2) and TRBJ1-3, with 7 nucleotides matching TRBD1. Unmatched junction bases numbered 7, after V lost 4 bases and J lost 4 bases. Germline-derived CDR1 and CDR2 are LGHDT and YNNKEL (reference sequence). The length of the CDR3 is 15 residues. The CDR3 reads CASSPNRDRGNTIYF. The CDR3 DNA reads TGTGCCAGCAGCCCAAACCGGGACAGAGGAAACACCATATATTTT.

The genes are TRBV28 and TRBJ1-4; TRBD1 agrees at 7 bases. V lost 4 bases and J lost 8; bases outside the gene matches: 10. The CDR3 loop spans 15 amino acids. Germline assignment: CDR1 MDHEN and CDR2 SYDVKM. CDR3 residues: CASSSSGTAGEKLFF. In nucleotides, the CDR3 is TGTGCCAGCAGTTCTTCCGGGACAGCAGGCGAAAAACTGTTTTTT.

This clone was seen once. V and J are TRBV28 and TRBJ1-5; D possibly corresponds to TRBD1 (5 bases). Germline CDR1 and CDR2: MDHEN and SYDVKM. This CDR3 has 14 amino acids. V lost 6 bases, J lost 3 bases, and 12 bases lay in between. The CDR3 is CASSPPGTNQPQHF. CDR3 in DNA: TGTGCCAGCAGCCCCCCGGGGACCAATCAGCCCCAGCATTTT.

This chain links TRBV3-1 (or the pseudogene TRBV3-2) with TRBJ1-3, with unresolved D. The CDR3 spans 16 residues. V gave up 0 bases and J gave up 0 bases, with 9 bases separating them. Per germline, CDR1 LGHDT and CDR2 YNNKEL (reference sequence). The CDR3 protein is CASSQDYRNSGNTIYF. The CDR3 DNA follows: TGTGCCAGCAGCCAAGATTACCGAAACTCTGGAAACACCATATATTTT.

The chain couples TRBV12-5 to TRBJ2-3; D is perhaps TRBD2 (6 bases). Germline lookup yields CDR1 LGHNT and CDR2 FRNRAP. Trimming left V 4 bases short and J 2 bases short, with 19 bases between. This CDR3 has 17 amino acids. The CDR3 bases are TGTGCTAGTGGTTCCTTATACCGGGACTGGCACACAGATACGCAGTATTTT. It encodes CASGSLYRDWHTDTQYF.

V and J are TRBV4-2 and TRBJ2-4, with 7 bases lining up with TRBD2. The CDR3 loop spans 17 amino acids. V lost 1 base and J lost 5; bases outside the gene matches: 11. Germline CDR1 LGHNA, CDR2 YNFKEQ. Here the CDR3 reads CASSQVESAGVENIQYF. The CDR3 nucleotides are TGTGCCAGCAGCCAAGTCGAGAGCGCGGGAGTGGAAAACATTCAGTACTTC.

The chain recombines TRBV4-1 with TRBJ1-6; D remains unclear. From germline, CDR1 is MGHRA and CDR2 YSYEKL. The germline V and J ends were trimmed by 4 bases and 9 bases, with 10 bases remaining between them. This CDR3 spans 13 amino acids. The CDR3 is CASSLTWGSPLHF. The DNA for the CDR3 is TGCGCCAGCAGCCTAACATGGGGTTCACCCCTCCACTTT.

CDR3 nucleotides: TGCGCCAGCACCTCAGGGACAGGGGGGACCGGGGAGCTGTTTTTT. Translated: CASTSGTGGTGELFF. The genes are TRBV5-1 and TRBJ2-2, with 11 bases fitting TRBD1. V shed 6 bases and J 5 bases; nucleotides not matched to a gene: 6. CDR3 length equals 15 residues. The germline V gene encodes CDR1 SGHRS and CDR2 YFSETQ.